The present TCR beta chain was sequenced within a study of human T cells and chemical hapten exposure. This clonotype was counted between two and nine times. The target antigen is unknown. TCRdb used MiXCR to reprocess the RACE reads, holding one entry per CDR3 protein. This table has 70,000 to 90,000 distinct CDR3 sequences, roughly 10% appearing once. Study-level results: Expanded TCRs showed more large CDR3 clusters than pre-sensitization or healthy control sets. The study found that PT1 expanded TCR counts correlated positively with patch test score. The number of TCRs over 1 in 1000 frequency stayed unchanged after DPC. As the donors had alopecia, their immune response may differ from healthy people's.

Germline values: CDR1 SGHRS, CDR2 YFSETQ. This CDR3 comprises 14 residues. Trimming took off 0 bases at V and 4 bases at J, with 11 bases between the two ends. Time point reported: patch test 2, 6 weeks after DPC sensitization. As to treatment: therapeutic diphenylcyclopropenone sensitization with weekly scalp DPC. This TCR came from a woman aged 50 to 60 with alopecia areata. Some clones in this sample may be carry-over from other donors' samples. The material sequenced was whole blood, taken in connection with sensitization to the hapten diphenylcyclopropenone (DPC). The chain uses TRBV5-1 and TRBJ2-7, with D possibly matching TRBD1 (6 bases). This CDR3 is CASSLAGTRYEQYF. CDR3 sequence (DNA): TGCGCCAGCAGCTTGGCCGGGACAAGGTACGAGCAGTACTTC.